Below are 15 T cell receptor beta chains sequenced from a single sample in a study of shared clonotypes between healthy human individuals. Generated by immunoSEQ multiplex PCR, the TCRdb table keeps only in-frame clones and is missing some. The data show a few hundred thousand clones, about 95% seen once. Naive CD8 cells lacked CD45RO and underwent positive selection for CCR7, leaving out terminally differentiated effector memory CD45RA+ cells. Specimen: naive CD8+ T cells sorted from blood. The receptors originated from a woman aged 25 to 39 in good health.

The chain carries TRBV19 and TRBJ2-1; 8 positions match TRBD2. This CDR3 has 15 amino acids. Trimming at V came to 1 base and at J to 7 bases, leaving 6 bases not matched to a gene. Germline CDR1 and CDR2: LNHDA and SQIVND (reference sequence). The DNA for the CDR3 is TGTGCCAGTAGTATAGGAGGACTAGCCGGGAATGAGCAGTTCTTC. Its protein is CASSIGGLAGNEQFF.

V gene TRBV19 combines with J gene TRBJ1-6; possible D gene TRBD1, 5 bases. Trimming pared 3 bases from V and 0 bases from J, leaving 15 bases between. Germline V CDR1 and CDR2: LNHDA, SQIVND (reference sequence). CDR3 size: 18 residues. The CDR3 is CASSMVGVDRSYNSPLHF. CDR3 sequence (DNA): TGTGCCAGTAGTATGGTAGGGGTCGACCGCTCCTATAATTCACCCCTCCACTTT.

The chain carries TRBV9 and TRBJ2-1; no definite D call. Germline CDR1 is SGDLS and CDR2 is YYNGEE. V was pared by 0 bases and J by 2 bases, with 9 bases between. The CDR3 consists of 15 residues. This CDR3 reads CASSVEAGTYNEQFF. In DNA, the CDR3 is TGTGCCAGCAGCGTAGAAGCAGGAACCTACAATGAGCAGTTCTTC.

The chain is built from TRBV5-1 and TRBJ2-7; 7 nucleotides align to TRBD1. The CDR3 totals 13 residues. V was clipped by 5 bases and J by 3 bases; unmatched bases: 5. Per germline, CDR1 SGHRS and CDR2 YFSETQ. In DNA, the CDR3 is TGCGCCAGCAGTGTGGACAGGATCTACGAGCAGTACTTC. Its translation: CASSVDRIYEQYF.

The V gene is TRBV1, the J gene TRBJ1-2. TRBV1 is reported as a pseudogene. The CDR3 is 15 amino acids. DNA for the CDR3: TGCACCAGCAGCCAAGATCTCGGGAGCCACTATGGCTACACCTTC. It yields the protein CTSSQDLGSHYGYTF.

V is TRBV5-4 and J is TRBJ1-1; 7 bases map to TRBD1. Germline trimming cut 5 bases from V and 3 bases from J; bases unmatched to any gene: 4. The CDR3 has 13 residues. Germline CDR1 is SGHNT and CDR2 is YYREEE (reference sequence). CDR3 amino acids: CASRGTGDTEAFF. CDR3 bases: TGTGCCAGCAGGGGTACAGGGGACACTGAAGCTTTCTTT.

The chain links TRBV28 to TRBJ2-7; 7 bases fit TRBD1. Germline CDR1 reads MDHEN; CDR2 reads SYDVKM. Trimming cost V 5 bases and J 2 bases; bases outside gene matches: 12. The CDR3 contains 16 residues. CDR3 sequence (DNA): TGTGCCAGCAGTCTCACGCTGGACAGGCTTACCTACGAGCAGTACTTC. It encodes CASSLTLDRLTYEQYF.

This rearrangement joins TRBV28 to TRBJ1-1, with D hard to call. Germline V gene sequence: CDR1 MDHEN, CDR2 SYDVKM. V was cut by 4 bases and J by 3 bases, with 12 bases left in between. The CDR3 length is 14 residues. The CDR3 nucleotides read TGTGCCAGCAGTTCCCTTGATACAGACACTGAAGCTTTCTTT. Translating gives CASSSLDTDTEAFF. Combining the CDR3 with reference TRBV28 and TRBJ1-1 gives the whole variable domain DVKVTQSSRYLVKRTGEKVFLECVQDMDHENMFWYRQDPGLGLRLIYFSYDVKMKEKGDIPEGYSVSREKKERFSLILESASTNQTSMYLCASSSLDTDTEAFFGQGTRLTVV.

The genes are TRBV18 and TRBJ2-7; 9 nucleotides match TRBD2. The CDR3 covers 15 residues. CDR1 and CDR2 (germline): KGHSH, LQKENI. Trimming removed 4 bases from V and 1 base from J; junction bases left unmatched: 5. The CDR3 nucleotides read TGTGCCAGCTCACTAGCGGGAGACCCATCCTACGAGCAGTACTTC. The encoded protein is CASSLAGDPSYEQYF.

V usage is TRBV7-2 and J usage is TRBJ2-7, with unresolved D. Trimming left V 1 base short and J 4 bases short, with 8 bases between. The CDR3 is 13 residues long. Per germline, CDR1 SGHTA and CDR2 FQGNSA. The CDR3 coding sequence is TGTGCCAGCAGCTTAGTCAACAAATACGAGCAGTACTTC. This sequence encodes CASSLVNKYEQYF.

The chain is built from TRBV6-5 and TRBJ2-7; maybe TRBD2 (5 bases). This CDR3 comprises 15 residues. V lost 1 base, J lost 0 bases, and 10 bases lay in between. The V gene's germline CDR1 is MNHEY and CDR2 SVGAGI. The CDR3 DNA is TGTGCCAGCAGTTACTTTTTGGGAGACTCCTACGAGCAGTACTTC. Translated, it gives CASSYFLGDSYEQYF.

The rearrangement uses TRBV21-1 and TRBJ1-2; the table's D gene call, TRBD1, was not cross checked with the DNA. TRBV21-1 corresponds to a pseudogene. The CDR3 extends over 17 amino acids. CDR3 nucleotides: TGTGCCAGCAGCAAAGACAGGGACATAGAATTAAACTATGGCTACACCTTC. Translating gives CASSKDRDIELNYGYTF.

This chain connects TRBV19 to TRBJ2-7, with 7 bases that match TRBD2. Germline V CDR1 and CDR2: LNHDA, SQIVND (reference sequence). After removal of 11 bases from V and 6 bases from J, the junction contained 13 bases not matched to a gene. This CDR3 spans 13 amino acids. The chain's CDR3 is CASLGAGDPEQYF. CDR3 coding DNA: TGTGCCTCCTTAGGTGCGGGAGATCCCGAGCAGTACTTC.

The CDR3 DNA reads as TGTGCCAGCAGCTCCGGGGTGGCAGGGACCGTCGGGGAGCTGTTTTTT. Amino acid sequence: CASSSGVAGTVGELFF. The rearrangement joins TRBV7-7 to TRBJ2-2; TRBD1 or TRBD2 may be the D gene (5 bases each). CDR1 SSHAT and CDR2 FNYEAQ come from the germline V gene (reference sequence). CDR3 size: 16 residues. Trimming took off 4 bases at V and 7 bases at J, with 19 bases between the two ends.

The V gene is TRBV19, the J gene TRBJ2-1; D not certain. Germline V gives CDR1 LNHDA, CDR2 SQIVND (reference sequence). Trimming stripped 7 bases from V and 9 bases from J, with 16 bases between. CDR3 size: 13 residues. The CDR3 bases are TGTGCCAGTACCCCACCCCTAAGCAGTGAGCAGTTCTTC. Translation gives CASTPPLSSEQFF. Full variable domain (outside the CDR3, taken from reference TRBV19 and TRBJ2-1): DGGITQSPKYLFRKEGQNVTLSCEQNLNHDAMYWYRQDPGQGLRLIYYSQIVNDFQKGDIAEGYSVSREKKESFPLTVTSAQKNPTAFYLCASTPPLSSEQFFGPGTRLTVL.